This is a list of T cell receptor beta chains from one sample in a study of response to subunit inactivated influenza vaccine. TCRdb fed the RT-PCR reads into MiXCR, producing one record per CDR3 protein. The top ten hold approximately 11% of the sample, which has about 780,000 distinct CDR3 sequences, about a fifth seen once. Sequencing was performed on PBMCs from blood, taken around 5 days after vaccination. The receptors were sampled from a man over 45 who received an inactivated influenza vaccine. Each CDR3 is given with its conserved first and last residue. D genes are given only for firm matches. Clone sizes are given selectively: once, few, many, or a class where the clone is expanded.

clone_size: few; d_call: TRBD1; v_call: TRBV20-1; j_call: TRBJ2-7; cdr3_aa: CSAGKTGESYEQYF; cdr3_nt: TGCAGTGCTGGGAAGACAGGGGAAAGCTACGAGCAGTACTTC
clone_size: .; d_call: .; v_call: TRBV2; j_call: TRBJ2-7; cdr3_aa: CASSSPGLIYEQYF; cdr3_nt: TGTGCCAGCAGTTCTCCGGGACTCATCTACGAGCAGTACTTC
clone_size: few; d_call: .; v_call: TRBV20-1; j_call: TRBJ2-7; cdr3_aa: CSARLYEQYF; cdr3_nt: TGCAGTGCTAGACTCTACGAGCAGTACTTC
clone_size: .; d_call: TRBD1; v_call: TRBV5-1; j_call: TRBJ2-7; cdr3_aa: CASSLRTGHEQYF; cdr3_nt: TGCGCCAGCAGCTTGAGGACAGGGCACGAGCAGTACTTC
clone_size: few; d_call: TRBD1; v_call: TRBV5-1; j_call: TRBJ2-6; cdr3_aa: CASMQGAGANVLTF; cdr3_nt: TGCGCCAGCATGCAGGGGGCTGGGGCCAACGTCCTGACTTTC
clone_size: .; d_call: .; v_call: TRBV7-2; j_call: TRBJ2-5; cdr3_aa: CASSLAVVRQETQYF; cdr3_nt: TGTGCCAGCAGCTTAGCAGTTGTCAGGCAAGAGACCCAGTACTTC
clone_size: .; d_call: TRBD1; v_call: TRBV5-1; j_call: TRBJ2-7; cdr3_aa: CASSKQQGAHEQYF; cdr3_nt: TGCGCCAGCAGCAAACAACAGGGGGCCCACGAGCAGTACTTC
clone_size: .; d_call: .; v_call: TRBV5-1; j_call: TRBJ2-5; cdr3_aa: CASSQGSPEETQYF; cdr3_nt: TGCGCCAGCAGCCAGGGCTCCCCCGAAGAGACCCAGTACTTC
clone_size: few; d_call: .; v_call: TRBV27; j_call: TRBJ2-1; cdr3_aa: CASTGAGNEQFF; cdr3_nt: TGTGCCAGCACAGGGGCGGGGAATGAGCAGTTCTTC
clone_size: .; d_call: .; v_call: TRBV10-3; j_call: TRBJ1-2; cdr3_aa: CAIREQGLDYGYTF; cdr3_nt: TGTGCCATCAGAGAACAGGGTTTAGACTATGGCTACACCTTC
clone_size: once; d_call: .; v_call: TRBV5-6; j_call: TRBJ2-2; cdr3_aa: CASSLVWKDTGELFF; cdr3_nt: TGTGCCAGCAGCTTGGTTTGGAAAGACACCGGGGAGCTGTTTTTT
clone_size: few; d_call: TRBD1; v_call: TRBV12-3/TRBV12-4; j_call: TRBJ2-5; cdr3_aa: CASSSGGWETQYF; cdr3_nt: TGTGCCAGCAGTTCAGGGGGCTGGGAGACCCAGTACTTC
clone_size: .; d_call: .; v_call: TRBV9; j_call: TRBJ2-7; cdr3_aa: CASSVGSDFSYEQYF; cdr3_nt: TGTGCCAGCAGCGTAGGGTCTGATTTCTCCTACGAGCAGTACTTC
clone_size: few; d_call: .; v_call: TRBV12-3/TRBV12-4; j_call: TRBJ1-4; cdr3_aa: CASSPPGGRGEKLFF; cdr3_nt: TGTGCCAGCAGTCCCCCCGGGGGCCGGGGTGAAAAACTGTTTTTT
clone_size: few; d_call: TRBD1; v_call: TRBV27; j_call: TRBJ2-1; cdr3_aa: CASRPTRDSSNEQFF; cdr3_nt: TGTGCCAGCAGACCGACCCGGGACAGTTCCAATGAGCAGTTCTTC
clone_size: many; d_call: .; v_call: TRBV10-3; j_call: TRBJ2-7; cdr3_aa: CAIRGEKGRALSYEQYF; cdr3_nt: TGTGCCATCAGGGGGGAAAAGGGCAGGGCCTTATCCTACGAGCAGTACTTC
clone_size: .; d_call: TRBD1; v_call: TRBV6-1; j_call: TRBJ1-4; cdr3_aa: CASKRDRNNEKLLF; cdr3_nt: TGTGCCAGCAAGAGGGACAGGAACAATGAAAAACTGCTTTTT
clone_size: few; d_call: TRBD1; v_call: TRBV4-2; j_call: TRBJ1-1; cdr3_aa: CASSRGQGNAEAFF; cdr3_nt: TGTGCCAGCAGCCGAGGACAGGGTAACGCTGAAGCTTTCTTT
clone_size: few; d_call: TRBD1; v_call: TRBV2; j_call: TRBJ2-7; cdr3_aa: CASSRDRGPHEQYF; cdr3_nt: TGTGCCAGCAGTAGGGACAGGGGGCCTCACGAGCAGTACTTC
clone_size: .; d_call: TRBD2; v_call: TRBV7-2; j_call: TRBJ2-3; cdr3_aa: CASSEGTSTVGTQYF; cdr3_nt: TGTGCCAGCAGCGAAGGGACTAGCACGGTCGGTACGCAGTATTTT
clone_size: .; d_call: .; v_call: TRBV7-9; j_call: TRBJ2-5; cdr3_aa: CASSLATGLETQYF; cdr3_nt: TGTGCCAGCAGCTTGGCTACGGGACTAGAGACCCAGTACTTC
clone_size: few; d_call: .; v_call: TRBV6-2/TRBV6-3; j_call: TRBJ1-1; cdr3_aa: CASSDHQGGTEAFF; cdr3_nt: TGTGCCAGCAGTGACCACCAGGGAGGCACTGAAGCTTTCTTT
clone_size: .; d_call: .; v_call: TRBV5-1; j_call: TRBJ1-3; cdr3_aa: CASSPTRADSGNTIYF; cdr3_nt: TGCGCCAGCAGCCCCACCCGGGCAGACTCTGGAAACACCATATATTTT
clone_size: .; d_call: .; v_call: TRBV5-6; j_call: TRBJ1-2; cdr3_aa: CASSLDRLANYGYTF; cdr3_nt: TGTGCCAGCAGCTTGGACCGTTTAGCTAACTATGGCTACACCTTC
clone_size: many; d_call: .; v_call: TRBV6-4; j_call: TRBJ2-1; cdr3_aa: CASSAQAVSSYNEQFF; cdr3_nt: TGTGCCAGCAGTGCCCAGGCCGTGAGCTCCTACAATGAGCAGTTCTTC
clone_size: .; d_call: .; v_call: TRBV7-9; j_call: TRBJ2-1; cdr3_aa: CASSLLQGGNEQFF; cdr3_nt: TGTGCCAGCAGCTTACTACAGGGTGGAAATGAGCAGTTCTTC
clone_size: many; d_call: .; v_call: TRBV6-1; j_call: TRBJ1-5; cdr3_aa: CASSGTVGPQPQHF; cdr3_nt: TGTGCCAGCAGTGGGACAGTCGGTCCTCAGCCCCAGCATTTT
clone_size: many; d_call: .; v_call: TRBV29-1; j_call: TRBJ1-2; cdr3_aa: CSVSTPNLYGYTF; cdr3_nt: TGCAGCGTCTCTACACCCAATCTCTATGGCTACACCTTC
clone_size: few; d_call: .; v_call: TRBV12-3/TRBV12-4; j_call: TRBJ1-2; cdr3_aa: CASSLVVDYGYTF; cdr3_nt: TGTGCCAGCAGTTTAGTGGTGGATTATGGCTACACCTTC
clone_size: few; d_call: .; v_call: TRBV4-3; j_call: TRBJ1-2; cdr3_aa: CASSQENSYGYTF; cdr3_nt: TGCGCCAGCAGCCAAGAAAACAGCTATGGCTACACCTTC
clone_size: .; d_call: TRBD1; v_call: TRBV5-8; j_call: TRBJ2-2; cdr3_aa: CASSQGQASTGELFF; cdr3_nt: TGTGCCAGCAGCCAGGGACAGGCCTCGACCGGGGAGCTGTTTTTT
clone_size: many; d_call: .; v_call: TRBV11-2; j_call: TRBJ2-7; cdr3_aa: CASSLGAHEQYF; cdr3_nt: TGTGCCAGCAGCTTAGGGGCGCACGAGCAGTACTTC
clone_size: many; d_call: TRBD1; v_call: TRBV5-1; j_call: TRBJ2-5; cdr3_aa: CASSATGIGETQYF; cdr3_nt: TGCGCCAGCAGTGCGACAGGGATTGGGGAGACCCAGTACTTC
clone_size: few; d_call: .; v_call: TRBV7-9; j_call: TRBJ2-1; cdr3_aa: CASSLGGYGNEQFF; cdr3_nt: TGTGCCAGCAGCTTAGGGGGGTACGGTAATGAGCAGTTCTTC
clone_size: .; d_call: TRBD2; v_call: TRBV5-1; j_call: TRBJ2-5; cdr3_aa: CASSLDYGLAGGLKTQYF; cdr3_nt: TGCGCCAGCAGCTTGGATTACGGACTAGCGGGGGGGCTGAAGACCCAGTACTTC
clone_size: .; d_call: .; v_call: TRBV5-1; j_call: TRBJ2-7; cdr3_aa: CASLNKSGEQYF; cdr3_nt: TGCGCCAGCCTTAACAAGAGTGGGGAGCAGTACTTC
clone_size: .; d_call: TRBD1; v_call: TRBV28; j_call: TRBJ2-2; cdr3_aa: CASLDRGGGHTGELFF; cdr3_nt: TGTGCCAGCTTGGACAGGGGGGGAGGGCACACCGGGGAGCTGTTTTTT
clone_size: many; d_call: .; v_call: TRBV7-2; j_call: TRBJ2-2; cdr3_aa: CASSLGYSYTGELFF; cdr3_nt: TGTGCCAGCAGCTTAGGGTACTCCTACACCGGGGAGCTGTTTTTT
clone_size: .; d_call: .; v_call: TRBV9; j_call: TRBJ2-7; cdr3_aa: CASSVSMLPYEQYF; cdr3_nt: TGTGCCAGCAGCGTTTCTATGCTTCCCTACGAGCAGTACTTC
clone_size: .; d_call: .; v_call: TRBV24-1; j_call: TRBJ1-2; cdr3_aa: CATSDSETSRTVYGYTF; cdr3_nt: TGTGCCACCAGTGATTCCGAGACTTCTCGAACCGTCTATGGCTACACCTTC
clone_size: few; d_call: .; v_call: TRBV7-9; j_call: TRBJ2-1; cdr3_aa: CASSPRSDYNEQFF; cdr3_nt: TGTGCCAGCAGCCCAAGATCCGACTACAATGAGCAGTTCTTC
clone_size: .; d_call: TRBD2; v_call: TRBV4-3; j_call: TRBJ2-3; cdr3_aa: CASSQDWTSGSTDTQYF; cdr3_nt: TGCGCCAGCAGCCAAGATTGGACTAGCGGGAGCACAGATACGCAGTATTTT
clone_size: few; d_call: .; v_call: TRBV10-3; j_call: TRBJ2-2; cdr3_aa: CAISTGTGELFF; cdr3_nt: TGTGCCATCAGCACAGGAACCGGGGAGCTGTTTTTT
clone_size: many; d_call: TRBD2; v_call: TRBV5-1; j_call: TRBJ2-1; cdr3_aa: CASSFLAGAYNEQFF; cdr3_nt: TGTGCCAGCAGCTTCCTAGCGGGAGCCTACAATGAGCAGTTCTTC
clone_size: .; d_call: .; v_call: TRBV6-2/TRBV6-3; j_call: TRBJ2-1; cdr3_aa: CASRARDSNEQFF; cdr3_nt: TGTGCCAGCAGAGCTCGGGATTCAAATGAGCAGTTCTTC
clone_size: few; d_call: .; v_call: TRBV5-1; j_call: TRBJ2-6; cdr3_aa: CASSLSHNSGANVLTF; cdr3_nt: TGCGCCAGCAGCTTAAGTCATAACTCTGGGGCCAACGTCCTGACTTTC